The 13 T cell receptor beta chains in this list originate from one sample, sequenced in a study of a mutant IDH1 vaccine in newly diagnosed glioma. Repertoires were generated with immunoSEQ multiplex PCR, while TCRdb's copy carries only in-frame clones and drops some. The data show tens of thousands of clones, roughly nine tenths seen once. Stated time point: week 35, safety follow-up. The content of each vaccine dose was 300 ug of mutant IDH1 20-mer peptide, and topical imiquimod accompanied it. Their target antigens are unknown. The sequencing used PBMCs, collected from a glioma patient whose treatment included an IDH1 peptide vaccine. These TCRs come from a man aged 35-49 years with glioma.

The CDR3 reads CASSLMDRLYTF. The CDR3 bases are TGTGCCAGCAGTTTGATGGACAGGCTCTACACCTTC. The gene calls are TRBV28 and TRBJ1-2; 7 nucleotides align to TRBD1. This CDR3 contains 12 residues. The J segment lost 10 bases and the V segment lost 3 bases, leaving 5 bases of the junction unmatched. CDR1 is MDHEN and CDR2 is SYDVKM in the germline V gene.

The rearrangement joins TRBV6-1 to TRBJ1-1, with D perhaps matching TRBD1 (5 bases). Between the trimmed V and J ends, which lost 10 bases and 6 bases, there was a span of 18 bases. Germline V gene data show CDR1 as MNHNS and CDR2 as SASEGT. CDR3 length: 13 amino acids. The DNA of the CDR3 is TGTGCCATCCAACAGGATCTTGGCGCTGAAGCTTTCTTT. Translating it yields CAIQQDLGAEAFF.

The rearrangement joins TRBV9 to TRBJ2-5; 10 bases are shared with TRBD1. The CDR3 spans 16 residues. Germline values: CDR1 SGDLS, CDR2 YYNGEE. Unmatched junction bases numbered 11, after V lost 4 bases and J lost 5 bases. The DNA for the CDR3 is TGTGCCAGCAGCTCACCAGAGACAGGGGGCGCGGAGACCCAGTACTTC. Translating it yields CASSSPETGGAETQYF.

This sequence joins TRBV28 and TRBJ2-1; tentative D call: TRBD2 (6 bases). CDR3 length equals 16 residues. The V end lost 7 bases, the J end lost 0 bases, and 16 bases lay between the germline ends. The germline CDR1 and CDR2 sequences are MDHEN and SYDVKM. In nucleotides, the CDR3 is TGTGCCAGCACGGGGTCGGCGGGGAGCTCCTACAATGAGCAGTTCTTC. Its protein product is CASTGSAGSSYNEQFF.

The genes are TRBV7-9 and TRBJ2-3, with a weak D call TRBD1 (5 bases). Germline V CDR1 and CDR2: SEHNR, FQNEAQ (reference sequence). V lost 5 bases to trimming and J lost 0 bases, with 15 bases between them. This CDR3 spans 16 amino acids. The CDR3 bases are TGTGCCAGCAGCAACCAGGCAGGGCTTAGCACAGATACGCAGTATTTT. Its translation: CASSNQAGLSTDTQYF. Full variable domain (remainder filled in from reference TRBV7-9 and TRBJ2-3): DTGVSQNPRHKITKRGQNVTFRCDPISEHNRLYWYRQTLGQGPEFLTYFQNEAQLEKSRLLSDRFSAERPKGSFSTLEIQRTEQGDSAMYLCASSNQAGLSTDTQYFGPGTRLTVL.

This clone has more than one count but fewer than ten. The rearrangement joins TRBV9 to TRBJ2-7; the D gene is possibly TRBD1 (6 bases). The germline gives CDR1 SGDLS, CDR2 YYNGEE. There are 14 residues in the CDR3. Trimming removed 4 bases from V and 2 bases from J, with 13 bases in between. The CDR3: CASSTQTGAYEQYF. CDR3 in DNA: TGTGCCAGCAGCACCCAGACAGGAGCCTACGAGCAGTACTTC. The full variable domain, its missing parts supplied by reference TRBV9 and TRBJ2-7, is DSGVTQTPKHLITATGQRVTLRCSPRSGDLSVYWYQQSLDQGLQFLIQYYNGEERAKGNILERFSAQQFPDLHSELNLSSLELGDSALYFCASSTQTGAYEQYFGPGTRLTVT.

The rearrangement uses TRBV19 and TRBJ1-3, with D perhaps TRBD1 (6 bases). Germline V lookup: CDR1 LNHDA, CDR2 SQIVND (reference sequence). Between the trimmed V and J ends, which lost 11 bases and 1 base, there was a span of 12 bases. There are 13 residues in the CDR3. This CDR3 reads CAVKGGSGNTIYF. The DNA of the CDR3 is TGTGCCGTAAAAGGGGGATCTGGAAACACCATATATTTT.

The rearrangement joins TRBV5-1 to TRBJ2-5, with D tentatively TRBD1 (7 bases). This CDR3 is built from 14 residues. Germline lookup yields CDR1 SGHRS and CDR2 YFSETQ. V was trimmed by 4 bases and J by 5 bases, leaving 15 bases between them. CDR3 nucleotides: TGCGCCAGCAGCCCCTCGACAGGGAGGGAGACCCAGTACTTC. Residues: CASSPSTGRETQYF.

The chain employs TRBV9 and TRBJ2-2; possibly TRBD1 for D (8 bases). CDR1 and CDR2 from the germline V gene are SGDLS and YYNGEE. The V and J ends lost 3 bases and 1 base respectively, with 13 bases between them. The CDR3 length is 16 residues. This chain's CDR3 is CASSAYRGGNTGELFF. DNA for the CDR3: TGTGCCAGCAGCGCCTACAGGGGGGGGAACACCGGGGAGCTGTTTTTT.

DNA of the CDR3: TGTGCCAGCAGCTGGGGGGTCACCGGGGAGCTGTTTTTT. This translates into CASSWGVTGELFF. V usage is TRBV11-2 and J usage is TRBJ2-2; the D gene is possibly TRBD2 (6 bases). The CDR3 length is 13 residues. Germline V CDR1 and CDR2: SGHAT, FQNNGV. V was pared by 4 bases and J by 4 bases, with 7 bases between.

The rearrangement joins TRBV4-2 to TRBJ2-3; D is possibly TRBD1 or TRBD2 (5 bases each). CDR1 is LGHNA, CDR2 YNFKEQ, per germline. The V end lost 0 bases, the J end lost 5 bases, and 12 bases lay between the germline ends. This CDR3 has 15 residues. In DNA, the CDR3 is TGTGCCAGCAGCCAAGAAACGTTGAGGGGAGATACGCAGTATTTT. Amino acids: CASSQETLRGDTQYF.

CDR3 amino acids: CASSGGRENYGYTF. The DNA for the CDR3 is TGTGCCAGCAGTGGCGGCAGGGAGAACTATGGCTACACCTTC. The chain is built from TRBV2 and TRBJ1-2; D might be TRBD1 (5 bases). Trimming took off 4 bases at V and 2 bases at J, with 11 bases between the two ends. The CDR3 is 14 amino acids. CDR1 is SNHLY and CDR2 is FYNNEI in the germline V gene.

The genes are TRBV5-4 and TRBJ2-5; 7 bases are a match to TRBD2. CDR1 is SGHNT and CDR2 is YYREEE in the germline V gene (reference sequence). The CDR3 totals 13 residues. J gave up 7 bases and V 0 bases, and 3 bases lay outside the gene matches. The CDR3 region has the DNA TGTGCCAGCAGCTTGGTTGGGGGGGGGACCCAGTACTTC. Its translation is CASSLVGGGTQYF.